These 8 T cell receptor beta chains were all obtained from the same sample, sequenced in a study of response to subunit inactivated influenza vaccine. In TCRdb, the RT-PCR reads were re-called with MiXCR into one record per CDR3 protein. The sample consists of about 570,000 distinct CDR3 sequences, 11% of them appearing once. This same sample was also part of a study on T cells expressing NK-cell markers. That work contributes: TCR beta cDNA was generated via 5'RACE template switching incorporating UMIs.

The material was PBMCs from blood, obtained on the day of vaccination. The origin of the receptors is a man aged 45-60 years who received an inactivated influenza vaccine.

This clonotype came up a few times. The chain recombines TRBV6-2 or TRBV6-3 with TRBJ2-1, with a weak D call TRBD2 (6 bases). V lost 6 bases, J lost 8 bases, and 23 bases lay in between. This CDR3 is 16 amino acids long. Germline values: CDR1 MNHEY, CDR2 SVGEGT. CDR3 region: CASRGGLKFYSDEQFF. In DNA, the CDR3 is TGTGCCAGCAGGGGGGGTTTAAAGTTTTACAGCGATGAGCAGTTCTTC.

This clonotype occurred many times. The J gene is TRBJ2-3, the V gene TRBV28; D not resolved. Germline V CDR1 and CDR2: MDHEN, SYDVKM. V dropped 7 bases and J dropped 3 bases, with 5 bases sitting between them. The CDR3 length is 11 residues. The CDR3 is CASTGTDTQYF. CDR3 in DNA: TGTGCCAGCACCGGGACAGATACGCAGTATTTT.

This clonotype was recorded at least ten times. V gene TRBV12-3 or TRBV12-4 combines with J gene TRBJ2-7; D not resolved. The CDR3 spans 13 residues. The V end lost 6 bases, the J end lost 1 base, and 10 bases lay between the germline ends. Written as DNA, the CDR3 is TGTGCCAGCAGCCCCCCTGCATCCTACGAGCAGTACTTC. It translates to CASSPPASYEQYF.

This chain links TRBV29-1 with TRBJ1-2; D gene uncertain. Germline V lookup: CDR1 SQVTM, CDR2 ANQGSEA. Between the trimmed V and J ends, which lost 7 bases and 0 bases, there was a span of 12 bases. This CDR3 contains 13 residues. In DNA, the CDR3 is TGCAGCGCTGGGAACAGAGCTAACTATGGCTACACCTTC. Translation: CSAGNRANYGYTF.

V and J are TRBV20-1 and TRBJ2-5; 7 nucleotides line up with TRBD2. This CDR3 comprises 14 residues. The germline CDR1 and CDR2 sequences are DFQATT and SNEGSKA (reference sequence). The junction had 7 bases not matched to a gene; V was cut back by 3 bases and J by 3 bases. CDR3: CSASRGSGKETQYF. The DNA for the CDR3 is TGCAGTGCTAGTCGCGGGAGTGGGAAAGAGACCCAGTACTTC.

This clonotype occurred many times. V and J are TRBV7-9 and TRBJ2-1; 7 bases agree with TRBD2. With V trimmed by 4 bases and J by 6 bases, 3 bases remained unmatched. Germline CDR1 SEHNR, CDR2 FQNEAQ (reference sequence). The CDR3 has 13 amino acids. The CDR3 loop is CASSSRTSNEQFF. The CDR3 nucleotides read TGTGCCAGCAGCTCACGGACTAGCAATGAGCAGTTCTTC.

The chain joins TRBV4-3 to TRBJ1-2, with a weak D call TRBD1 (6 bases). Trimming removed 1 base at V and 7 bases at J, with 13 bases between. Germline-derived CDR1 and CDR2 are LGHNA and YSLEER. The CDR3 has 14 amino acids. The CDR3 sequence is CASSQAGGFAGYTF. In nucleotides, the CDR3 is TGCGCCAGCAGCCAAGCGGGGGGCTTCGCTGGCTACACCTTC.

A few counts support this clonotype. The V and J genes are TRBV5-1 and TRBJ2-7; D is perhaps TRBD2 (5 bases). This CDR3 comprises 11 residues. Germline V gene sequence: CDR1 SGHRS, CDR2 YFSETQ. The ends were cut back, 4 bases at V and 8 bases at J, with 10 bases in the middle. CDR3 in amino acids: CASSASGKQYF. For the CDR3, the DNA is TGCGCCAGCAGCGCGTCGGGGAAGCAGTACTTC.